This TCR beta chain is drawn from a study of CD8+ T cells in alopecia areata (dated by TCRdb to 2017 to 2018). Turning to the overall study: The treated patients took part in an open-label pilot trial in which moderate-to-severe alopecia areata was treated with oral tofacitinib at 5 to 10 mg twice daily. Scalp clonality was compared among normal scalp (n=4), patchy alopecia areata scalp (n=8), and alopecia totalis/universalis scalp (n=8). RNA came from the PAXgene miRNA kit for fixed scalp, the miRNeasy kit for PBMCs, and the RNeasy kit for mouse skin. Tofacitinib was administered for 6 to 18 months, and 6 months of follow-up off drug were then conducted to assess delayed response and recurrence. Patients on tofacitinib were biopsied at baseline and after 4 and 24 weeks of treatment, and several of the patients also had a later scalp biopsy. In both human patients and the C3H/HeJ mouse model, the study applied high-throughput TCRbeta sequencing to look at T cell clonal expansion in alopecia areata. Scalp tissue and sorted CD4+ and CD8+ peripheral blood T cells from patchy and totalis/universalis alopecia areata patients and from healthy controls were covered by human TCRbeta sequencing. For the treated patients, the SALT score, which quantifies what percentage of scalp surface area is affected, served as the measure of disease severity. TCRbeta CDR3 regions were amplified by immunoSEQ multiplex PCR with 35 Vbeta forward and 13 Jbeta reverse primers. Findings and caveats that apply to the study as a whole: Unlike mouse skin, where gammadelta T cells dominate, normal human skin contains resident alphabeta T cells that get sequenced too, which complicates analysis of the scalp TCR repertoire. Because the treated cohort was small and included a single nonresponder, larger studies are needed to assess links between baseline CD8+ expansion and response. Higher clonality and more expanded CD8+ clones were observed in lesional scalp than in normal scalp, particularly in alopecia totalis/universalis, a finding suggestive of antigenic drive. Compared with mice, TCR sequences shared between patients were less clear, possibly partly because of HLA diversity across the patient population. Tofacitinib significantly lowered scalp clonality and the number of expanded CD8+ clones among the top 100 scalp clones. Many expanded lesional clones persisted in scalp and blood during tofacitinib treatment, which may partly explain relapse after stopping treatment.

The meaning of the sample's time point label: less than 30 weeks on oral tofacitinib. Taken with the paper, the label for treatment or condition translates to: oral pan-JAK inhibitor, 5-10 mg twice daily. From alopecia areata patients, peripheral blood was collected along with lesional scalp punch biopsies. After PBMCs were isolated by density centrifugation and stained for CD3, CD4 and CD8, a FACSAria was used to sort CD4+ and CD8+ T cells. In the case of this clone: Its antigen remains undetermined. The record has no base qualities; no much larger clone is one base away.

CDR1 and CDR2 (SGHRS, YFSETQ) derive from the germline V gene. The CDR3 goes from the cysteine to the phenylalanine over 15 residues. The kept DNA is CDR3 alone, 45 bases in frame from the first base. A distance of 11 bases separates the germline ends of V and J, which lose 0 bases and 2 bases respectively. The receptor library was made with the immunoSEQ multiplex PCR assay. RNA was extracted from all samples and reverse transcribed into cDNA as template for TCR sequencing. First-strand cDNA was synthesized with SuperScript III using a 2:1 mix of oligo-dT and random hexamers. A synthetic immune receptor repertoire was used to gauge amplification bias, and whatever bias remained was removed computationally. Concerning the study's data processing: Raw reads were preprocessed to remove errors, and CDR3 was defined according to IMGT conventions as the region from the conserved cysteine to phenylalanine. To get clonality, Shannon entropy was normalized by log2 of the number of productive unique TCRs and the result was subtracted from 1. Scalp TCRbeta sequences were cross-referenced with sorted blood CD4 and CD8 repertoires so that the CD4 or CD8 identity of scalp clones could be inferred. The table comes from immuneACCESS by way of TCRdb, which keeps in-frame sequences with V and J called. Part of the clones is missing from these tables; in studies checked, under half for an unresolved V gene and the rest for unknown reasons. That table supplies the V and J calls and clone size; D and trimming were determined from the DNA. Within this sample are under 200,000 clones, with around 59% of them counted one time only. 14% of the sample is in the top ten clones.

Recombination joined TRBV5-1 with TRBJ2-5; too little of a D gene remains to name it. This TCR derives from a human donor with alopecia areata. The sequencing used CD4+ T cells sorted from blood, collected at week 24, from a patient treated with tofacitinib. The sequence in DNA is TGCGCCAGCAGCTTGGAACCTACCCTGCAAGAGACCCAGTACTTC. It is translated as CASSLEPTLQETQYF.